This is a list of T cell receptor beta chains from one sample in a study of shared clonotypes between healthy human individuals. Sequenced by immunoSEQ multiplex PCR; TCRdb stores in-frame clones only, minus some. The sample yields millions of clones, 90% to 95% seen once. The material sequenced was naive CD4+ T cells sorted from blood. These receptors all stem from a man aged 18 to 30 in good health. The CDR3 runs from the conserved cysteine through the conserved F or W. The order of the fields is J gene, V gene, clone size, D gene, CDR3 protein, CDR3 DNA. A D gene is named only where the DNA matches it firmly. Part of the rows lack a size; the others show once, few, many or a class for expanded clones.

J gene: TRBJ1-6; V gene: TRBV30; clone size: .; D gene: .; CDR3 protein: CAGIADSLNSPLHF; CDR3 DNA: TGTGCCGGGATCGCAGACAGCTTGAATTCACCCCTCCACTTT
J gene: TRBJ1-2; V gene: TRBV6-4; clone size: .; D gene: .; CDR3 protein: CASSDLDGNYGYTF; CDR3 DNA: TGTGCCAGCAGTGACCTTGACGGAAACTATGGCTACACCTTC
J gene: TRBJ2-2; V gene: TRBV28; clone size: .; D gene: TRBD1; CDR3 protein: CASTDRGGNTGELFF; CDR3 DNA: TGTGCCAGTACCGACAGGGGTGGGAACACCGGGGAGCTGTTTTTT
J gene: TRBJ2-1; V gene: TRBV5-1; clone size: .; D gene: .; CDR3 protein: CASSLEGSGNNEQFF; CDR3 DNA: TGCGCCAGCAGCCTTGAGGGGAGCGGCAACAATGAGCAGTTCTTC
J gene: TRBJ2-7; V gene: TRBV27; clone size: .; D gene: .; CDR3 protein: CASSFGRTEGHEQYF; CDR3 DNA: TGTGCCAGCAGTTTCGGCCGGACGGAAGGGCACGAGCAGTACTTC
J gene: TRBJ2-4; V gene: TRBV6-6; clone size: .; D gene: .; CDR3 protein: CASAFTPPPKYF; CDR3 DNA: TGTGCCAGCGCATTTACCCCTCCTCCTAAGTACTTC
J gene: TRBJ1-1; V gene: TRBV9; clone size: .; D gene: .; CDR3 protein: CASSVTGTGSTEAFF; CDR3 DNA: TGTGCCAGCAGCGTAACGGGGACGGGGAGCACTGAAGCTTTCTTT
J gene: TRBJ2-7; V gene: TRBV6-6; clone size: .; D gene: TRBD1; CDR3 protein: CASSAGTGLPYEQYF; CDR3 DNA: TGTGCCAGCAGTGCAGGGACAGGGTTACCCTACGAGCAGTACTTC
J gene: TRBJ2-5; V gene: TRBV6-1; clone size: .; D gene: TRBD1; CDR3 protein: CASSERGTGGASQTQYF; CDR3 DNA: TGTGCCAGCAGTGAAAGGGGGACAGGGGGCGCGTCACAGACCCAGTACTTC
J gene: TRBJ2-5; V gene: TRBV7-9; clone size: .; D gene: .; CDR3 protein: CASGDQETQYF; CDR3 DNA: TGTGCCAGTGGGGATCAAGAGACCCAGTACTTC
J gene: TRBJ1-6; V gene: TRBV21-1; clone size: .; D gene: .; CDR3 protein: CASSKIGASPLHF; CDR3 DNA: TGTGCCAGCAGCAAAATCGGGGCCTCACCCCTCCACTTT
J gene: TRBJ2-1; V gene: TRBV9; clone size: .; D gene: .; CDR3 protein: CATYMQVSYNEQFF; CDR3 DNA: TGTGCCACCTACATGCAGGTGTCCTACAATGAGCAGTTCTTC
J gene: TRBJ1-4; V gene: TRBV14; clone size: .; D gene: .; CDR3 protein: CASSRGQSWGKLFF; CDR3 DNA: TGTGCCAGCAGCCGAGGACAGTCTTGGGGAAAACTGTTTTTT
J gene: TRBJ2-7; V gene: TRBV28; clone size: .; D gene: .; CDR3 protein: CATSVNRAESEQYF; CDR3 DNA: TGTGCCACCAGCGTTAACCGGGCCGAGTCCGAGCAGTACTTC
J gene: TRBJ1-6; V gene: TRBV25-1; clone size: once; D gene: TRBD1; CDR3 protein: CASSESTGQGSPLHF; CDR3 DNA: TGTGCCAGCAGTGAATCGACAGGGCAGGGTTCACCCCTCCACTTT
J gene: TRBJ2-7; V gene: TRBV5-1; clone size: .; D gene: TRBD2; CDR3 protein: CASSIQAGGPQEQYF; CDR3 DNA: TGCGCCAGCAGCATCCAAGCGGGAGGGCCTCAAGAGCAGTACTTC
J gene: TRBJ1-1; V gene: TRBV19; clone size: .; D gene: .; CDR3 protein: CASSRETGVVGFGVTEAFF; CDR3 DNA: TGTGCCAGTAGTAGGGAGACAGGCGTGGTGGGGTTTGGGGTCACTGAAGCTTTCTTT
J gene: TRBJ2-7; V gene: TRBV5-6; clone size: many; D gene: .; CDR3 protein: CASSLFTSYEQYF; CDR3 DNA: TGTGCCAGCAGCTTGTTCACATCCTACGAGCAGTACTTC
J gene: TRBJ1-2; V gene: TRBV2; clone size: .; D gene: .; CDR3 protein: CASSRDNKSNYGYTF; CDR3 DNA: TGTGCCAGCAGTCGTGATAATAAATCTAACTATGGCTACACCTTC
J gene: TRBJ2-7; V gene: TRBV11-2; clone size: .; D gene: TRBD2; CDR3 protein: CASSLGLAGAYEQYF; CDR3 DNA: TGTGCCAGCAGTTTGGGACTAGCGGGAGCTTACGAGCAGTACTTC
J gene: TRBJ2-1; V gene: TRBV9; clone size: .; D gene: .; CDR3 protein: CASSVAGARSNEQFF; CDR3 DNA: TGTGCCAGCAGCGTAGCTGGGGCCCGTAGCAATGAGCAGTTCTTC
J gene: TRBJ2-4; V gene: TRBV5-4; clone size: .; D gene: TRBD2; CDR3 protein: CASSLTGTSKNIQYF; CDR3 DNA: TGTGCCAGCAGCCTGACCGGGACTAGCAAAAACATTCAGTACTTC
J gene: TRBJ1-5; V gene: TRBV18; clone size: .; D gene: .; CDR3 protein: CASSPRGNQPQHF; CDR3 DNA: TGTGCCAGCTCACCACGGGGGAATCAGCCCCAGCATTTT
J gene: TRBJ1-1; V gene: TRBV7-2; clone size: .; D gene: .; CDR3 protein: CASSGREDTEAFF; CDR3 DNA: TGTGCCAGCAGCGGCCGGGAGGACACTGAAGCTTTCTTT
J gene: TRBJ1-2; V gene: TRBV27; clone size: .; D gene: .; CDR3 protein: CASSPNPGHLNYGYTF; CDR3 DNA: TGTGCCAGCAGTCCAAATCCGGGACACCTGAACTATGGCTACACCTTC
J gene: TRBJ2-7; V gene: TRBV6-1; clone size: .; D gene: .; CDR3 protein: CASNGARNEQYF; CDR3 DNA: TGTGCCAGCAACGGCGCGCGGAACGAGCAGTACTTC
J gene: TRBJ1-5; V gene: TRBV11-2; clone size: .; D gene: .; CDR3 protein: CASSLGQGNQPQHF; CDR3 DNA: TGTGCCAGCAGCTTAGGTCAGGGCAATCAGCCCCAGCATTTT
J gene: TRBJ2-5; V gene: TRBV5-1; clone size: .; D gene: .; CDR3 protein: CASSSGTKPIETQYF; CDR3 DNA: TGCGCCAGCAGCTCCGGGACCAAACCCATCGAGACCCAGTACTTC